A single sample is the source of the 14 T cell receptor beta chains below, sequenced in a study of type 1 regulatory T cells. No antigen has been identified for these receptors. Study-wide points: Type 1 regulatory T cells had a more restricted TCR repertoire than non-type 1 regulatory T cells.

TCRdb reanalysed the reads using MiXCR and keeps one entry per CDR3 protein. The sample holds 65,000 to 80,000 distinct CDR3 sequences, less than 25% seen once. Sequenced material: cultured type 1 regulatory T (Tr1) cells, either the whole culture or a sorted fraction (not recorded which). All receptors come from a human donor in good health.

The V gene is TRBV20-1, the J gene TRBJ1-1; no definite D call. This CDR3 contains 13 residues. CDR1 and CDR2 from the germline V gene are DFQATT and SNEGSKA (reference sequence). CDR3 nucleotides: TGCAGCGCGACCCCCGGGTCCGACACTGAAGCTTTCTTT. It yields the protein CSATPGSDTEAFF.

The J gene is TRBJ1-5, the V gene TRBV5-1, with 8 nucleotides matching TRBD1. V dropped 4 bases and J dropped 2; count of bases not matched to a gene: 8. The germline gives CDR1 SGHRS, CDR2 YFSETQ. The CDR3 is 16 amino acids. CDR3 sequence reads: CASSPGTGSGNQPQHF. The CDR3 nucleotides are TGCGCCAGCAGCCCCGGGACAGGATCGGGCAATCAGCCCCAGCATTTT.

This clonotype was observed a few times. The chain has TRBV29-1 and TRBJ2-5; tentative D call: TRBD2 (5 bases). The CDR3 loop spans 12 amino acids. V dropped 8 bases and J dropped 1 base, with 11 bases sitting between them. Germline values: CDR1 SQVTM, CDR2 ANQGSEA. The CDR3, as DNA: TGCAGCTTCCGGCGGGCCCAAGAGACCCAGTACTTC. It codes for CSFRRAQETQYF.

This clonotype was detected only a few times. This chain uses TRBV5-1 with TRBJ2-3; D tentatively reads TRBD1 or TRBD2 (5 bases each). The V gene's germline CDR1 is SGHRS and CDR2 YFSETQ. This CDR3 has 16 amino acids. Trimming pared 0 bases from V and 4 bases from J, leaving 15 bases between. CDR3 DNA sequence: TGCGCCAGCAGCTTGGATTCTGGGACGCACGCAGATACGCAGTATTTT. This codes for CASSLDSGTHADTQYF.

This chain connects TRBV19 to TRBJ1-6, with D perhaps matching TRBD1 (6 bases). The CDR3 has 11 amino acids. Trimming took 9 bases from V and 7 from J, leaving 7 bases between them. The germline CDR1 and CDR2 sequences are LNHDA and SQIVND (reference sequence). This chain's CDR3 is CASGTNSPLHF. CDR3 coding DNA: TGTGCCAGCGGGACAAATTCACCCCTCCACTTT.

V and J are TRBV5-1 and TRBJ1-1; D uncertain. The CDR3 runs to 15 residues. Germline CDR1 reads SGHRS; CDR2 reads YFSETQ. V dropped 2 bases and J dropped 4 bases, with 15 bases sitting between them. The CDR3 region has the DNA TGCGCCAGCAGCTTAACTGGGGTTATGAGCACTGAAGCTTTCTTT. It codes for CASSLTGVMSTEAFF.

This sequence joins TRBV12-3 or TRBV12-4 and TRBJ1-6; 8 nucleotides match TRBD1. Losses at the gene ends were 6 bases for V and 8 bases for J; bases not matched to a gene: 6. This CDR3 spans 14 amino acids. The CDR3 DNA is TGTGCCAGCAGGCGACAGGGGCCTTATTCACCCCTCCACTTT. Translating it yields CASRRQGPYSPLHF.

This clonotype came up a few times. The CDR3 here is CASSRGRGLNEQFF. CDR3 sequence (DNA): TGTGCCAGCAGTAGGGGCAGGGGGCTTAATGAGCAGTTCTTC. The chain links TRBV5-6 to TRBJ2-1; 8 bases are a match to TRBD1. Trimming cost V 5 bases and J 7 bases; bases outside gene matches: 8. CDR3 length: 14 amino acids. Per germline, CDR1 SGHDT and CDR2 YYEEEE.

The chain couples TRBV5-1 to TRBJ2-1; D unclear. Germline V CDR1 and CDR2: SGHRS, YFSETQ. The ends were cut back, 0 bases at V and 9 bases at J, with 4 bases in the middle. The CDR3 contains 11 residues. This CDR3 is CASSLVGEQFF. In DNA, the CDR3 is TGCGCCAGCAGCTTGGTAGGTGAGCAGTTCTTC.

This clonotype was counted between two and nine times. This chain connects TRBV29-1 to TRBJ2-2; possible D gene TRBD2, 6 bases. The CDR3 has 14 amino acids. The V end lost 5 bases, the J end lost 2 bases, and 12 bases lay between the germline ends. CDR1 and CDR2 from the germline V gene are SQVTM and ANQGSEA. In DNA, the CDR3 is TGCAGCGTTAAACGGGAGCTTAACACCGGGGAGCTGTTTTTT. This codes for CSVKRELNTGELFF.

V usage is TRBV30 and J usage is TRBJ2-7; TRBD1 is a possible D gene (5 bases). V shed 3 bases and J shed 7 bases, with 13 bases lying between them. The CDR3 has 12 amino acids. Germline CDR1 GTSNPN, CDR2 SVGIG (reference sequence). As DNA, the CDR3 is TGTGCCTGGAGCTTGCAGGGTCAGGAGCAGTACTTC. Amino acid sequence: CAWSLQGQEQYF.

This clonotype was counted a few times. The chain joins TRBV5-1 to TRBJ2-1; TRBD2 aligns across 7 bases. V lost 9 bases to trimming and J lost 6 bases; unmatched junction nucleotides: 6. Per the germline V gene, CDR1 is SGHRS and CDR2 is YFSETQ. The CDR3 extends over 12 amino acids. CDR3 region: CATGLQSNEQFF. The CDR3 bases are TGCGCCACGGGACTACAGAGCAATGAGCAGTTCTTC.

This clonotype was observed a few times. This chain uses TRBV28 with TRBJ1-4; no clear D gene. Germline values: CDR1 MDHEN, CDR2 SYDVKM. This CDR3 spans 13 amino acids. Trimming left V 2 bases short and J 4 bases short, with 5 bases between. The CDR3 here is CASSLPVNEKLFF. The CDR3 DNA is TGTGCCAGCAGTTTACCAGTTAATGAAAAACTGTTTTTT.

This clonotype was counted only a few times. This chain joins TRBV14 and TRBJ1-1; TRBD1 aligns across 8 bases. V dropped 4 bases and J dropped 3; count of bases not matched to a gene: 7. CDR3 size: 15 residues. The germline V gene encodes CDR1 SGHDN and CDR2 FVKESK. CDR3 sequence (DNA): TGTGCCAGCAGCCCGTGGACAGGGAGGGACACTGAAGCTTTCTTT. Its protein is CASSPWTGRDTEAFF.